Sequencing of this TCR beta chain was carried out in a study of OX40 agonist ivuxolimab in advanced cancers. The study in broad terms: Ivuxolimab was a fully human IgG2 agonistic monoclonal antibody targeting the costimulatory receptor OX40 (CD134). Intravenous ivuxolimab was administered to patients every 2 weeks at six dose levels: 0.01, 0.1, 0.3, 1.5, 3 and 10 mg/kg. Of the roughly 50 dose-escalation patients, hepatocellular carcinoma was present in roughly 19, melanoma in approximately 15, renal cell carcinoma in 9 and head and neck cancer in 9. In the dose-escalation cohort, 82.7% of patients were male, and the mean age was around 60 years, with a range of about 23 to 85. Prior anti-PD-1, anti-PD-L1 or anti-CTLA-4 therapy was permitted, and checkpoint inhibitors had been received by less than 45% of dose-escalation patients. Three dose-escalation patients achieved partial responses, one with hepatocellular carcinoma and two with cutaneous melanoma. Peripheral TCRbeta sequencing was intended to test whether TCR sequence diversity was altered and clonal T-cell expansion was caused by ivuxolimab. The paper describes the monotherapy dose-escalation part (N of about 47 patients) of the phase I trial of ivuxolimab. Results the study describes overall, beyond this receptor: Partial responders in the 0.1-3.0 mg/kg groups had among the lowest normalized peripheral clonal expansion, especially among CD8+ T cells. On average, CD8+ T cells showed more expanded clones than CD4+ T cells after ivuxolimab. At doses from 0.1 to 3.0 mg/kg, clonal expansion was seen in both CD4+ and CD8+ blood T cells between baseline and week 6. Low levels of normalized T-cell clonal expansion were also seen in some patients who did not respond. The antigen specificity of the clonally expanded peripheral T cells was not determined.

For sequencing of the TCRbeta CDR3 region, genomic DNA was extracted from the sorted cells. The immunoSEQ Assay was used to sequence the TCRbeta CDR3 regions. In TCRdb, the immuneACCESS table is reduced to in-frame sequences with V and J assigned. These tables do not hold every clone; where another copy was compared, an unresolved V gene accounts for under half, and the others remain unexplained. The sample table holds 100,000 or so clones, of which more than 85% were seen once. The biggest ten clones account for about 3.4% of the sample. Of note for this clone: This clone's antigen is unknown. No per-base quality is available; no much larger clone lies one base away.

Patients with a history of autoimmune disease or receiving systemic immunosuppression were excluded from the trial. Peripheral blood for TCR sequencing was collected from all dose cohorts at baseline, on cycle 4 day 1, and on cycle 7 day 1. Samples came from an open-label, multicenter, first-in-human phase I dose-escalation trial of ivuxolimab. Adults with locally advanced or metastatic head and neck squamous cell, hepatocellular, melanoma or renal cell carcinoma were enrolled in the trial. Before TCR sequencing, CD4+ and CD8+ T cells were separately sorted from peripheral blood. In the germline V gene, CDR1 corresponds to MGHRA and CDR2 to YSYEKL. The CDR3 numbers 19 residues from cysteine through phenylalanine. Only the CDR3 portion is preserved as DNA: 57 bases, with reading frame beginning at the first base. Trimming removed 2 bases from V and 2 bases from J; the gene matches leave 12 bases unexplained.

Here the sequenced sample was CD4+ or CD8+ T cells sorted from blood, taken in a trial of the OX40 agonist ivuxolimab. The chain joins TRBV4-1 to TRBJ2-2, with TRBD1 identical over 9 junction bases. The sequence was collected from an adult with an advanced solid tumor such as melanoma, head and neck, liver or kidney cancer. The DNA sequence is TGCGCCAGCAGCCAAAGGACACCGGGACAGGGATTAAACACCGGGGAGCTGTTTTTT. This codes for CASSQRTPGQGLNTGELFF.